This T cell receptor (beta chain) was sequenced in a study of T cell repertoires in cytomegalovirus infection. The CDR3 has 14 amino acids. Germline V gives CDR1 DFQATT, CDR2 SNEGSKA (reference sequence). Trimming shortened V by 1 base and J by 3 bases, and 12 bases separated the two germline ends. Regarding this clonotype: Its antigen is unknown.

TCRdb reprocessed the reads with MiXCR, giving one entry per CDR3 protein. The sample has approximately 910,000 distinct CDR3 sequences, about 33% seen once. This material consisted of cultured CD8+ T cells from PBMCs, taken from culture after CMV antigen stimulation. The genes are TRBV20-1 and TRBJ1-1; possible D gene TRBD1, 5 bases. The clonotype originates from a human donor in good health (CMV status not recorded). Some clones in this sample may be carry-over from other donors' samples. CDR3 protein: CSARVRGDYTEAFF. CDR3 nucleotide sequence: TGCAGTGCTAGAGTGAGGGGCGATTACACTGAAGCTTTCTTT.